The clone carrying this T cell receptor (beta chain) appeared once. This entry is derived from a study of blood T cell repertoires in COVID-19. Study context: Researchers got acute and convalescent COVID-19 samples from the United States, Italy and Spain.

The authors' processing: For nucleated cells, counts were estimated from reference gene primer amplification. The data were produced by immunoSEQ multiplex PCR, yet TCRdb's version contains in-frame clones alone and is incomplete. Clone size and the V and J calls come from that table; the DNA yielded D and trimming. This table holds about 100,000 clones, around 90% found once. Sequenced: peripheral blood. The source of this sequence is a human donor in a cohort sampled during active COVID-19.

The CDR3 DNA follows: TGTGCCAGTAGTATGAGGGAAGGTGGCACTGAAGCTTTCTTT. This sequence encodes CASSMREGGTEAFF. The chain combines TRBV19 with TRBJ1-1; D is undetermined. The CDR3 sequence is 14 residues long. Germline V gives CDR1 LNHDA, CDR2 SQIVND (reference sequence). V dropped 3 bases and J dropped 4 bases, with 12 bases sitting between them. Supplemented by reference TRBV19 and TRBJ1-1, the full variable domain reads DGGITQSPKYLFRKEGQNVTLSCEQNLNHDAMYWYRQDPGQGLRLIYYSQIVNDFQKGDIAEGYSVSREKKESFPLTVTSAQKNPTAFYLCASSMREGGTEAFFGQGTRLTVV.